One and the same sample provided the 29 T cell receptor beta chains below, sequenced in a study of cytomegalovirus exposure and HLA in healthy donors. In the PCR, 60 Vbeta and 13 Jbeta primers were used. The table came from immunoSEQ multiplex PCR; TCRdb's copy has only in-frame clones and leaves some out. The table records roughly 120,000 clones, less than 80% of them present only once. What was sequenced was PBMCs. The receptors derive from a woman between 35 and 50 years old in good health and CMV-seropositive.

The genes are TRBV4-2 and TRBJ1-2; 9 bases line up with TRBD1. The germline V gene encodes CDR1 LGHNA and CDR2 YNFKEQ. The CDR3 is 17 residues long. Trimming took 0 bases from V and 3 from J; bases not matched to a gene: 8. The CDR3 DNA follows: TGTGCCAGCAGCCAAGATCGCTGGGACAGGGCGGACTATGGCTACACCTTC. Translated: CASSQDRWDRADYGYTF.

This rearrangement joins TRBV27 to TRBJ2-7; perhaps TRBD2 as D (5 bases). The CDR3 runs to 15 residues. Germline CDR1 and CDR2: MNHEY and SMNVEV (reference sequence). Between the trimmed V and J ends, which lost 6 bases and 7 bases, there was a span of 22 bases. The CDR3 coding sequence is TGTGCCAGCAGGACCGGGGTACAGCGAGGTAGGGAGCAGTACTTC. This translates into CASRTGVQRGREQYF.

The CDR3: CASSKENGYEQYF. The CDR3 DNA sequence: TGTGCCAGCAGTAAAGAGAATGGCTACGAGCAGTACTTC. The chain employs TRBV25-1 and TRBJ2-7; no firm D call. The CDR3 loop spans 13 amino acids. V lost 5 bases and J lost 3, with 11 bases in between. Germline V gene lookup returns CDR1 MGHDK and CDR2 SYGVNS.

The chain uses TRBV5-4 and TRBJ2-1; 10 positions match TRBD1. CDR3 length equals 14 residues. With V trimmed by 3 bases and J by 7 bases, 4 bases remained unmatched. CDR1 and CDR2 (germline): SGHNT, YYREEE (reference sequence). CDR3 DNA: TGTGCCAGCAGCTATCGGGACAGGGGTAATGAGCAGTTCTTC. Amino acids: CASSYRDRGNEQFF. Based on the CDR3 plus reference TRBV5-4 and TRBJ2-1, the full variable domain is ETGVTQSPTHLIKTRGQQVTLRCSSQSGHNTVSWYQQALGQGPQFIFQYYREEENGRGNFPPRFSGLQFPNYSSELNVNALELDDSALYLCASSYRDRGNEQFFGPGTRLTVL.

This CDR3 is CASSYSGTSGGSWYF. The CDR3 nucleotides are TGTGCCAGCAGTTACTCGGGGACTAGCGGGGGTAGTTGGTATTTT. The chain carries TRBV6-6 and TRBJ2-3; 14 positions agree with TRBD2. The germline gives CDR1 MNHNY, CDR2 SVGAGI (reference sequence). The CDR3 has 15 amino acids. Unmatched junction bases numbered 7, after V lost 0 bases and J lost 14 bases.

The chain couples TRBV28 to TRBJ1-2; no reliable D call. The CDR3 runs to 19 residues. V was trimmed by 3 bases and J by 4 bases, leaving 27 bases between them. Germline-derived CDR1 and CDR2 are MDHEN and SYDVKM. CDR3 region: CASSFSPPGIGRRTYGYTF. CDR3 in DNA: TGTGCCAGCAGTTTTAGTCCCCCTGGGATCGGGAGGCGGACCTATGGCTACACCTTC.

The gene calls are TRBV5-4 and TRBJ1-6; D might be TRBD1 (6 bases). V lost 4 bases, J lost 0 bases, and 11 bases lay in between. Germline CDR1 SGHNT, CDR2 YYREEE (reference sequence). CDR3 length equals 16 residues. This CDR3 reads CASSNDRSSYNSPLHF. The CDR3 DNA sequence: TGTGCCAGCAGCAACGACAGGAGCTCCTATAATTCACCCCTCCACTTT.

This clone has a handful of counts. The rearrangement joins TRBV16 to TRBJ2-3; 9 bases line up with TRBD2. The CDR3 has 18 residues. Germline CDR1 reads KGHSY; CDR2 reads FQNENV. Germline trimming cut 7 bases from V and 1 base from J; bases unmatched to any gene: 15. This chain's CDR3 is CASTPSAGGPTRTDTQYF. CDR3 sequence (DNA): TGTGCCAGCACACCAAGTGCGGGAGGGCCTACCCGCACAGATACGCAGTATTTT.

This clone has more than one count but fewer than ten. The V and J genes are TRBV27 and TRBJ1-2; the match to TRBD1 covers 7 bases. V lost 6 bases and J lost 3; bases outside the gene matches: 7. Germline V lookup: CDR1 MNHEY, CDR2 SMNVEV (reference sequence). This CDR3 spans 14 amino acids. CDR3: CASSPGQRHYGYTF. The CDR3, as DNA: TGTGCCAGCAGCCCGGGACAGAGACACTATGGCTACACCTTC.

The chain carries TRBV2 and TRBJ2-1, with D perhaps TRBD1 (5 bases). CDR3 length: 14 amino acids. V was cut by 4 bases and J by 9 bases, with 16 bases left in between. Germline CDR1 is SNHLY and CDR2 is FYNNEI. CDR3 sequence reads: CASSVGLDLGEQFF. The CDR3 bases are TGTGCCAGCAGTGTGGGGCTAGACTTAGGTGAGCAGTTCTTC.

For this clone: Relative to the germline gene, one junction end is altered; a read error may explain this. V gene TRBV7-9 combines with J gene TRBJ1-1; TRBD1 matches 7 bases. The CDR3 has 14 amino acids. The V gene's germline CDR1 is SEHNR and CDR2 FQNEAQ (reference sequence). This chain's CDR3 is CASSSGQHNTEASF. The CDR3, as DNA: TGTGCCAGCAGCTCGGGACAGCATAACACTGAAGCTTCCTTT.

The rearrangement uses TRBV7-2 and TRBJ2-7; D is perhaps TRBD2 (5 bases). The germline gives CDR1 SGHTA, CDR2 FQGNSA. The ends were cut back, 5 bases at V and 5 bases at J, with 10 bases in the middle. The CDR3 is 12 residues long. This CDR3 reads CASSGLRNEQYF. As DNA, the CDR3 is TGTGCCAGCAGCGGACTCCGAAACGAGCAGTACTTC.

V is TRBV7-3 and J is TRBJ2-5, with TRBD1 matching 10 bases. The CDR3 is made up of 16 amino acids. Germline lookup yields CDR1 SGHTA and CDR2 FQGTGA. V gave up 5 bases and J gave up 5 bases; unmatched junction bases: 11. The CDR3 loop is CASSPRTGGQGETQYF. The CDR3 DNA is TGTGCCAGCAGCCCGAGGACAGGGGGTCAGGGTGAGACCCAGTACTTC.

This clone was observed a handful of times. CDR3 sequence: CASSQDKNTEAFF. The CDR3 nucleotides are TGCGCCAGCAGCCAAGATAAGAACACTGAAGCTTTCTTT. The genes are TRBV4-1 and TRBJ1-1; no clear D. Trimming took 0 bases from V and 1 from J, leaving 3 bases between them. Germline loops: CDR1 MGHRA, CDR2 YSYEKL. The CDR3 has 13 residues.

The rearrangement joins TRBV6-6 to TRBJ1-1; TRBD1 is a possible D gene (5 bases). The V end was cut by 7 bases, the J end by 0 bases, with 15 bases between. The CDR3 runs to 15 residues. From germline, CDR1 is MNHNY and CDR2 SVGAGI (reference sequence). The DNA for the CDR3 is TGTGCCAGCACCGACAGAAGAACAATGAACACTGAAGCTTTCTTT. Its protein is CASTDRRTMNTEAFF.

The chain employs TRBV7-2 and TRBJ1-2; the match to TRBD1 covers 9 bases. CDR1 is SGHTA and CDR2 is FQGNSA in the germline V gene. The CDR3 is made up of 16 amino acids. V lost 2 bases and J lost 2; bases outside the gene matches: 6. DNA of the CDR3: TGTGCCAGCAGCTTAAGCGGGACAGGGCGAAACTATGGCTACACCTTC. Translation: CASSLSGTGRNYGYTF.

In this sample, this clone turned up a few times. The CDR3 loop is CASSLLAAPGELFF. The CDR3 bases are TGTGCCAGCAGCTTATTAGCGGCCCCCGGGGAGCTGTTTTTT. The chain employs TRBV7-3 and TRBJ2-2, with D perhaps matching TRBD2 (6 bases). The CDR3 is 14 amino acids. The V gene lost 2 bases and the J gene lost 6 bases, with 10 bases spanning the gap. From germline, CDR1 is SGHTA and CDR2 FQGTGA.

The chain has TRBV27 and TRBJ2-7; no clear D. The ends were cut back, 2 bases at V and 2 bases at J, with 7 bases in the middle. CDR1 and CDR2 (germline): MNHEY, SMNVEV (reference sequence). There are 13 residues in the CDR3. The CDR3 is CASSLVPTYEQYF. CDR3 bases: TGTGCCAGCAGTTTAGTCCCAACCTACGAGCAGTACTTC.

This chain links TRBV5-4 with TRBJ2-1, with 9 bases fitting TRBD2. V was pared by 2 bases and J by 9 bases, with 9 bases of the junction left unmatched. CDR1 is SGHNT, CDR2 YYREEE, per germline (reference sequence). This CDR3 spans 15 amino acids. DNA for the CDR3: TGTGCCAGCAGCTTCTCTAGCGGGACGGTAGGTGAGCAGTTCTTC. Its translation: CASSFSSGTVGEQFF.

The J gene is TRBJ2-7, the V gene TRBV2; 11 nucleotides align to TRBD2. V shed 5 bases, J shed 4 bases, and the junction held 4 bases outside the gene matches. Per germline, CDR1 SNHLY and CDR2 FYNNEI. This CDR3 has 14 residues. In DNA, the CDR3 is TGTGCCAGCAGTATGACTAGCGGGGTATACGAGCAGTACTTC. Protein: CASSMTSGVYEQYF.

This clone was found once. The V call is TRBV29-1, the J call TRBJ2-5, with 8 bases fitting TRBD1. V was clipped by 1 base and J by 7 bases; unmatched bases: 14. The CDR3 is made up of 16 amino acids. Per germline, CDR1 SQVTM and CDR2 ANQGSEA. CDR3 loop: CSVEVFQGARTGTQYF. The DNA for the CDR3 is TGCAGCGTTGAAGTTTTCCAGGGGGCCAGGACGGGGACCCAGTACTTC.

CDR3 sequence (DNA): TGCGCCAGCAGCTTGGGACTAGCGGGAGGGTACAATGAGCAGTTCTTC. Its translation: CASSLGLAGGYNEQFF. This rearrangement joins TRBV5-1 to TRBJ2-1; TRBD2 matches at 14 bases. The germline V gene has CDR1 SGHRS and CDR2 YFSETQ. This CDR3 region has 16 residues. The trim removed 0 bases at V and 4 bases at J, leaving 0 bases unmatched. The full variable domain, its missing parts supplied by reference TRBV5-1 and TRBJ2-1, is KAGVTQTPRYLIKTRGQQVTLSCSPISGHRSVSWYQQTPGQGLQFLFEYFSETQRNKGNFPGRFSGRQFSNSRSEMNVSTLELGDSALYLCASSLGLAGGYNEQFFGPGTRLTVL.

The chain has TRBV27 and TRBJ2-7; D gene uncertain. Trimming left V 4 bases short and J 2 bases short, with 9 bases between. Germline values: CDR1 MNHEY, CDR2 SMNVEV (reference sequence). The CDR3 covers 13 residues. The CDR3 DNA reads TGTGCCAGCAGTTCGCAGGAAACCTACGAGCAGTACTTC. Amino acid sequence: CASSSQETYEQYF.

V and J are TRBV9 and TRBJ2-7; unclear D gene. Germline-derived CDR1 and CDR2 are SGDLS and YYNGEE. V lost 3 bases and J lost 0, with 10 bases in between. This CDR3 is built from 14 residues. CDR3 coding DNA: TGTGCCAGCAGCGATAAGAGCGTCTCCTACGAGCAGTACTTC. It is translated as CASSDKSVSYEQYF. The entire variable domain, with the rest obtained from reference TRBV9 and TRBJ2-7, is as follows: DSGVTQTPKHLITATGQRVTLRCSPRSGDLSVYWYQQSLDQGLQFLIQYYNGEERAKGNILERFSAQQFPDLHSELNLSSLELGDSALYFCASSDKSVSYEQYFGPGTRLTVT.

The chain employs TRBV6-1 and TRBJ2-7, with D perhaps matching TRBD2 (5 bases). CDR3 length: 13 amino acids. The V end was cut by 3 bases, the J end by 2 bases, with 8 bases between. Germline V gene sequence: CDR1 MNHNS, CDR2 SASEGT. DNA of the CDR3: TGTGCCAGCAGTGACCGAGGGACCTACGAGCAGTACTTC. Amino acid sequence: CASSDRGTYEQYF.

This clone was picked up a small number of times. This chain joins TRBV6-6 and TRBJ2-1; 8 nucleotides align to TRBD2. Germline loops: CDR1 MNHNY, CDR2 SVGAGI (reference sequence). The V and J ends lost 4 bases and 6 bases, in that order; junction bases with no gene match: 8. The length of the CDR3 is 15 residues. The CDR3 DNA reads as TGTGCCAGCAGTTTCACCGGGACTAGGGTCAATGAGCAGTTCTTC. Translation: CASSFTGTRVNEQFF.

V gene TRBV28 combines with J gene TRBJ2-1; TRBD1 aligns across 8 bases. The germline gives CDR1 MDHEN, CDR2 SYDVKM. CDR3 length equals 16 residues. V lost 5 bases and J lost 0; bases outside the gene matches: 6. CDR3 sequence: CASSQPGTGSYNEQFF. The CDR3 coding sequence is TGTGCCAGCAGTCAACCCGGGACAGGCTCCTACAATGAGCAGTTCTTC.

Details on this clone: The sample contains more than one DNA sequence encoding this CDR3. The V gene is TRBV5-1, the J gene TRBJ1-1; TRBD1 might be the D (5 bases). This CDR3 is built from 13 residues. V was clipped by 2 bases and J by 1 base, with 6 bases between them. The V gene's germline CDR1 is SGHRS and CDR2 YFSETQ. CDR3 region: CASSLTGNTEAFF. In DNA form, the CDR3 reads TGCGCCAGCAGCTTAACAGGGAACACTGAAGCTTTCTTT.

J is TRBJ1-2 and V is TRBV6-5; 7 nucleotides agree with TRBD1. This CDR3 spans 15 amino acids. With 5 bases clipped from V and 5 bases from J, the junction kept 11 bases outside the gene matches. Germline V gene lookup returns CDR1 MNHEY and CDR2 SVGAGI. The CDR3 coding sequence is TGTGCCAGCAGTCGAGGGGCGGAACAGGGGTATGGCTACACCTTC. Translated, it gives CASSRGAEQGYGYTF.